The 27 T cell receptor beta chains presented below share a single source sample, sequenced in a study of T cell responses to AZD1222 COVID-19 vaccine. Libraries were prepared by immunoSEQ multiplex PCR; TCRdb keeps only in-frame clonotypes and omits some of them. Of 95,000 to 130,000 clones in the sample, 93% were seen once. The material sequenced was peripheral blood, taken on day 0 of AZD1222 vaccination. Source of these receptors: an adult in good health.

The rearrangement uses TRBV13 and TRBJ1-6; D remains unclear. Germline-derived CDR1 and CDR2 are PRHDT and FYEKMQ (reference sequence). The V and J ends lost 4 bases and 10 bases respectively, with 8 bases between them. The CDR3 has 12 residues. The CDR3 nucleotides are TGTGCCAGCAGCTCGTCCATATCACCCCTCCACTTT. Translating gives CASSSSISPLHF.

The chain carries TRBV12-3 or TRBV12-4 and TRBJ2-3; TRBD1 or TRBD2 may be the D gene (5 bases each). This CDR3 comprises 13 residues. Trimming stripped 1 base from V and 4 bases from J, with 6 bases between. CDR3 protein: CASSLVGADTQYF. In DNA form, the CDR3 reads TGTGCCAGCAGTTTAGTGGGGGCAGATACGCAGTATTTT.

The rearrangement joins TRBV2 to TRBJ1-3, with D uncertain. Germline V gene lookup returns CDR1 SNHLY and CDR2 FYNNEI. CDR3 length: 13 residues. V was trimmed by 1 base and J by 2 bases, leaving 3 bases between them. Here the CDR3 reads CASSEGPGNTIYF. For the CDR3, the DNA is TGTGCCAGCAGTGAAGGGCCTGGAAACACCATATATTTT. The variable domain in full, completed from reference TRBV2 and TRBJ1-3, reads EPEVTQTPSHQVTQMGQEVILRCVPISNHLYFYWYRQILGQKVEFLVSFYNNEISEKSEIFDDQFSVERPDGSNFTLKIRSTKLEDSAMYFCASSEGPGNTIYFGEGSWLTVV.

This chain links TRBV6-5 with TRBJ2-3; D is uncertain. The germline V and J ends were trimmed by 2 bases and 2 bases, with 5 bases remaining between them. The CDR3 consists of 13 residues. Germline V gene sequence: CDR1 MNHEY, CDR2 SVGAGI. The CDR3 nucleotides read TGTGCCAGCAGTTACGCTCACACAGATACGCAGTATTTT. Translated, it gives CASSYAHTDTQYF.

This chain links TRBV3-1 (or the pseudogene TRBV3-2) with TRBJ1-1; D unresolved. V lost 5 bases, J lost 4 bases, and 17 bases lay in between. CDR1 and CDR2 from the germline V gene are LGHDT and YNNKEL (reference sequence). The CDR3 extends over 15 amino acids. Written as DNA, the CDR3 is TGTGCCAGCAGCTGGAATATGGGAATGGGCACTGAAGCTTTCTTT. Translation gives CASSWNMGMGTEAFF.

V gene TRBV2 combines with J gene TRBJ2-3; 11 bases are shared with TRBD2. CDR3 length: 15 amino acids. V trimming: 5 bases; J trimming: 3 bases; junction bases outside the gene matches: 4. Germline CDR1 is SNHLY and CDR2 is FYNNEI. CDR3: CASSPTSGTTDTQYF. CDR3 DNA sequence: TGTGCCAGCAGTCCGACTAGCGGGACTACAGATACGCAGTATTTT.

The rearrangement joins TRBV11-2 to TRBJ2-7; unclear D gene. V was shortened by 5 bases and J by 0 bases, with 11 bases between the two germline ends. The CDR3 totals 14 residues. CDR1 is SGHAT, CDR2 FQNNGV, per germline. DNA of the CDR3: TGTGCCAGCAGCCCGACTGAATCCTCCTACGAGCAGTACTTC. Amino acid sequence: CASSPTESSYEQYF.

The chain recombines TRBV5-5 with TRBJ2-5; 8 bases align to TRBD1. With 6 bases clipped from V and 4 bases from J, the junction kept 14 bases outside the gene matches. This CDR3 is built from 16 residues. Per germline, CDR1 SGHKS and CDR2 YYEKEE (reference sequence). The CDR3 nucleotides are TGTGCCAGCACTTTTTATTCGACAGGGGTTCGAGAGACCCAGTACTTC. Its translation is CASTFYSTGVRETQYF.

This chain links TRBV5-5 with TRBJ2-7; 8 bases fit TRBD1. With 3 bases clipped from V and 3 bases from J, the junction kept 5 bases outside the gene matches. The CDR3 loop spans 14 amino acids. Per germline, CDR1 SGHKS and CDR2 YYEKEE (reference sequence). The chain's CDR3 is CASSWRGQDYEQYF. CDR3 bases: TGTGCCAGCAGCTGGAGGGGACAGGACTACGAGCAGTACTTC.

This chain uses TRBV4-1 with TRBJ1-3; D uncertain. This CDR3 is built from 16 residues. V lost 3 bases to trimming and J lost 2 bases, with 14 bases between them. Germline V gene lookup returns CDR1 MGHRA and CDR2 YSYEKL. The chain's CDR3 is CASSHPGQEPGNTIYF. The CDR3, as DNA: TGCGCCAGCAGCCACCCGGGCCAGGAGCCTGGAAACACCATATATTTT.

The chain employs TRBV11-2 and TRBJ1-2; weak D call: TRBD1 (6 bases). The ends were cut back, 1 base at V and 4 bases at J, with 16 bases in the middle. The length of the CDR3 is 16 residues. Germline CDR1 reads SGHAT; CDR2 reads FQNNGV. CDR3 in DNA: TGTGCCAGCAGCTTAGGGGGGCCCGGGGAAGCCTATGGCTACACCTTC. Its protein product is CASSLGGPGEAYGYTF.

V is TRBV13 and J is TRBJ2-7; D possibly uses TRBD1 or TRBD2 (5 bases each). V lost 5 bases, J lost 7 bases, and 27 bases lay in between. There are 17 residues in the CDR3. CDR1 and CDR2 from the germline V gene are PRHDT and FYEKMQ (reference sequence). CDR3 bases: TGTGCCAGCAGCCTATTTGTCGGGACGCTACAAGGAAGGGAGCAGTACTTC. It encodes CASSLFVGTLQGREQYF. The full variable domain, in which reference TRBV13 and TRBJ2-7 provide the parts outside the CDR3, is AAGVIQSPRHLIKEKRETATLKCYPIPRHDTVYWYQQGPGQDPQFLISFYEKMQSDKGSIPDRFSAQQFSDYHSELNMSSLELGDSALYFCASSLFVGTLQGREQYFGPGTRLTVT.

A word on this clone: A read error may produce the germline difference seen at one junction end. The chain employs TRBV7-3 and TRBJ1-2; a possible D gene is TRBD1 (5 bases). Germline V gene data show CDR1 as SGHTA and CDR2 as FQGTGA. This CDR3 has 15 amino acids. The CDR3 reads CASSLTGTVNYGYTF. CDR3 in DNA: TGTGCCAGCAGCCTAACCGGGACGGTTAACTATGGCTACACCTTC. The whole variable domain, remainder taken from reference TRBV7-3 and TRBJ1-2, is GAGVSQTPSNKVTEKGKYVELRCDPISGHTALYWYRQSLGQGPEFLIYFQGTGAADDSGLPNDRFFAVRPEGSVSTLKIQRTERGDSAVYLCASSLTGTVNYGYTFGSGTRLTVV.

The rearrangement links TRBV11-2 to TRBJ2-7, with a tentative D call TRBD1 (5 bases). Germline CDR1 is SGHAT and CDR2 is FQNNGV. V lost 5 bases and J lost 3, with 20 bases in between. CDR3 length: 16 amino acids. CDR3 nucleotides: TGTGCCAGCAGCCCCAGCGTGGCAGGGCACTTCTACGAGCAGTACTTC. It codes for CASSPSVAGHFYEQYF.

CDR3 region: CASSLGLAGRLQETQYF. Written as DNA, the CDR3 is TGTGCCAGCAGCCTCGGACTAGCGGGCAGACTCCAAGAGACCCAGTACTTC. The rearrangement uses TRBV3-1 (or the pseudogene TRBV3-2) and TRBJ2-5; 11 positions match TRBD2. The germline gives CDR1 LGHDT, CDR2 YNNKEL (reference sequence). This CDR3 is built from 17 residues. V dropped 4 bases and J dropped 1; count of bases not matched to a gene: 8.

The rearrangement uses TRBV29-1 and TRBJ1-2; a possible D gene is TRBD1 (5 bases). From germline, CDR1 is SQVTM and CDR2 ANQGSEA. The CDR3 runs 13 residues. The CDR3 loop is CSSEGVRDYGYTF. Here the CDR3 DNA reads TGCTCCTCCGAAGGGGTCAGAGACTATGGCTACACCTTC.

This clone was observed once. This rearrangement joins TRBV18 to TRBJ1-1; tentative D call: TRBD1 (5 bases). The CDR3 sequence is 15 residues long. V was shortened by 6 bases and J by 0 bases, with 14 bases between the two germline ends. The germline V gene encodes CDR1 KGHSH and CDR2 LQKENI. CDR3 protein: CASSYGGSMNTEAFF. DNA of the CDR3: TGTGCCAGCTCTTACGGGGGATCGATGAACACTGAAGCTTTCTTT.

The V gene is TRBV6-4, the J gene TRBJ1-2; tentatively, D is TRBD1 (6 bases). Germline values: CDR1 MRHNA, CDR2 SNTAGT. Trimming removed 6 bases at V and 4 bases at J, with 15 bases between. The CDR3 has 14 residues. Here the CDR3 reads CASSPDRTSYGYTF. CDR3 in DNA: TGTGCCAGCAGCCCCGACAGGACCTCCTATGGCTACACCTTC.

The sample holds one count of this clone. V usage is TRBV28 and J usage is TRBJ2-3; 11 nucleotides line up with TRBD2. Germline V gene data show CDR1 as MDHEN and CDR2 as SYDVKM. The CDR3 totals 18 residues. V gave up 2 bases and J gave up 0 bases; unmatched junction bases: 7. The CDR3 loop reads CASSLGRTSGSSTDTQYF. CDR3 DNA sequence: TGTGCCAGCAGTTTAGGACGGACTAGCGGGTCTAGCACAGATACGCAGTATTTT.

This clone has only one observation. The chain carries TRBV5-8 and TRBJ1-5, with D possibly TRBD1 on 5 matching bases. The CDR3 is 15 residues long. Germline V CDR1 and CDR2: SGHTS, YDEGEE. Trimming took 0 bases from V and 6 from J, leaving 13 bases between them. In DNA, the CDR3 is TGTGCCAGCAGCTTGGAGGCGGGGGGGACTCAGCCCCAGCATTTT. As protein: CASSLEAGGTQPQHF.

This chain uses TRBV5-8 with TRBJ2-3; D gene uncertain. Germline V gene sequence: CDR1 SGHTS, CDR2 YDEGEE. CDR3 length: 13 amino acids. V lost 1 base, J lost 7 bases, and 10 bases lay in between. CDR3 amino acids: CASSLTNSYTQYF. CDR3 coding DNA: TGTGCCAGCAGCTTGACCAACTCTTATACGCAGTATTTT. Filled out from reference TRBV5-8 and TRBJ2-3, the complete variable domain reads EAGVTQSPTHLIKTRGQQATLRCSPISGHTSVYWYQQALGLGLQFLLWYDEGEERNRGNFPPRFSGRQFPNYSSELNVNALELEDSALYLCASSLTNSYTQYFGPGTRLTVL.

This chain links TRBV19 with TRBJ2-7, with TRBD2 identical over 14 bases. Looked up from germline, CDR1 is LNHDA and CDR2 is SQIVND (reference sequence). The CDR3 covers 16 residues. The V and J ends lost 2 bases and 4 bases, in that order; junction bases with no gene match: 4. The CDR3 sequence is CASSIRLAGGTYEQYF. The CDR3 DNA follows: TGTGCCAGTAGTATACGACTAGCGGGAGGGACGTACGAGCAGTACTTC.

This chain uses TRBV13 with TRBJ2-1, with 11 nucleotides matching TRBD2. The CDR3 loop spans 16 amino acids. Trimming removed 5 bases from V and 7 bases from J; junction bases left unmatched: 10. The germline V gene encodes CDR1 PRHDT and CDR2 FYEKMQ (reference sequence). The CDR3 sequence is CASSPPTSGRANEQFF. CDR3 coding DNA: TGTGCCAGCAGCCCCCCAACTAGCGGGAGAGCGAATGAGCAGTTCTTC.

The rearrangement uses TRBV18 and TRBJ1-2; D is unclear. CDR3 size: 13 residues. Germline CDR1 and CDR2: KGHSH and LQKENI. The germline V and J ends were trimmed by 3 bases and 4 bases, with 9 bases remaining between them. In DNA, the CDR3 is TGTGCCAGCTCACCTTCGGAGGCCTATGGCTACACCTTC. Translation: CASSPSEAYGYTF.

The chain carries TRBV7-3 and TRBJ2-5; the D gene is possibly TRBD2 (6 bases). The CDR3 is made up of 15 amino acids. The germline CDR1 and CDR2 sequences are SGHTA and FQGTGA. V lost 5 bases, J lost 5 bases, and 18 bases lay in between. The CDR3 reads CASSLLVGGWETQYF. The CDR3 DNA sequence: TGTGCCAGCAGCCTACTCGTGGGAGGTTGGGAGACCCAGTACTTC.

In this sample, this clone turned up a few times. V is TRBV27 and J is TRBJ2-3; D is ambiguous. The CDR3 runs 14 residues. Germline CDR1 is MNHEY and CDR2 is SMNVEV (reference sequence). Trimming pared 7 bases from V and 0 bases from J, leaving 11 bases between. CDR3 protein: CASNTPGSTDTQYF. The CDR3 DNA sequence: TGTGCCAGCAATACTCCCGGGAGCACAGATACGCAGTATTTT.

The count of this clone is one. The chain recombines TRBV2 with TRBJ1-1; maybe TRBD1 (5 bases). The ends were cut back, 8 bases at V and 2 bases at J, with 15 bases in the middle. Germline loops: CDR1 SNHLY, CDR2 FYNNEI. The length of the CDR3 is 14 residues. CDR3 protein: CASASGKGNTEAFF. The CDR3 bases are TGTGCCAGCGCCTCAGGGAAGGGTAACACTGAAGCTTTCTTT.